The 23 T cell receptor beta chains listed next were all sequenced from one sample in a study of blood T cell repertoires in COVID-19. Sequenced by immunoSEQ multiplex PCR; TCRdb stores in-frame clones only, minus some. Of just over 85,000 clones in the sample, 80% to 90% were seen once. Sample: peripheral blood. The receptor set was obtained from a man in his forties or fifties with acute or convalescent COVID-19.

For the CDR3, the DNA is TGTGCCGGTGGGGGGGGCGGCAATCAGCCCCAGCATTTT. It yields the protein CAGGGGGNQPQHF. This sequence joins TRBV2 and TRBJ1-5, with D tentatively TRBD1 (6 bases). Germline values: CDR1 SNHLY, CDR2 FYNNEI. There are 13 residues in the CDR3. V dropped 11 bases and J dropped 2 bases, with 13 bases sitting between them.

This chain uses TRBV7-2 with TRBJ2-2, with 9 bases that match TRBD1. CDR1 SGHTA and CDR2 FQGNSA come from the germline V gene. J was trimmed by 1 base and V by 4 bases; bases with no gene match: 7. This CDR3 has 17 residues. Here the CDR3 reads CASSSPRGQGNTGELFF. In nucleotides, the CDR3 is TGTGCCAGCAGCTCCCCACGGGGACAGGGGAACACCGGGGAGCTGTTTTTT.

This clone was seen a single time. The chain is built from TRBV28 and TRBJ2-1, with no clear D. This CDR3 contains 12 residues. The germline V and J ends were trimmed by 4 bases and 8 bases, with 9 bases remaining between them. The V gene's germline CDR1 is MDHEN and CDR2 SYDVKM. This CDR3 reads CASSSVYDEQFF. The CDR3 DNA reads as TGTGCCAGCAGTTCGGTTTACGATGAGCAGTTCTTC.

The chain couples TRBV18 to TRBJ1-5; 7 bases are shared with TRBD1. This CDR3 has 14 residues. Germline values: CDR1 KGHSH, CDR2 LQKENI. J gave up 4 bases and V 6 bases, and 6 bases lay outside the gene matches. CDR3 sequence: CASSLRGQNQPQHF. CDR3 sequence (DNA): TGTGCCAGCTCTCTCAGGGGACAGAATCAGCCCCAGCATTTT.

This chain links TRBV12-3 or TRBV12-4 with TRBJ2-1, with D maybe TRBD1 (6 bases). This CDR3 contains 13 residues. Trimming took off 0 bases at V and 9 bases at J, with 9 bases between the two ends. The CDR3 spells CASSLARGGEQFF. The CDR3 nucleotides read TGTGCCAGCAGTTTAGCCAGGGGTGGTGAGCAGTTCTTC.

The chain carries TRBV3-1 (or the pseudogene TRBV3-2) and TRBJ2-7; D is unclear. The V end was cut by 0 bases, the J end by 1 base, with 7 bases between. The CDR3 is made up of 14 amino acids. Germline assignment: CDR1 LGHDT and CDR2 YNNKEL (reference sequence). CDR3 in amino acids: CASSQDPKSYEQYV. In DNA form, the CDR3 reads TGTGCCAGCAGCCAAGATCCTAAGTCCTACGAGCAGTACGTC.

This clone was seen a few times. This sequence joins TRBV4-1 and TRBJ1-1; no firm D call. The CDR3 covers 13 residues. The germline V gene has CDR1 MGHRA and CDR2 YSYEKL. V lost 0 bases and J lost 10, with 12 bases in between. The CDR3 DNA sequence: TGCGCCAGCAGCCAAGAAATCAGGCTGGTAGCTTTCTTT. Translation gives CASSQEIRLVAFF.

This sequence joins TRBV28 and TRBJ2-5; TRBD2 matches at 9 bases. With 7 bases clipped from V and 2 bases from J, the junction kept 5 bases outside the gene matches. The CDR3 sequence is 14 residues long. CDR1 is MDHEN and CDR2 is SYDVKM in the germline V gene. The CDR3 bases are TGTGCCAGCATTCCAGCGGGGGGTCAAGAGACCCAGTACTTC. Translating gives CASIPAGGQETQYF. Based on the CDR3 plus reference TRBV28 and TRBJ2-5, the full variable domain is DVKVTQSSRYLVKRTGEKVFLECVQDMDHENMFWYRQDPGLGLRLIYFSYDVKMKEKGDIPEGYSVSREKKERFSLILESASTNQTSMYLCASIPAGGQETQYFGPGTRLLVL.

The chain carries TRBV28 and TRBJ2-1; D is uncertain. Trimming removed 2 bases from V and 10 bases from J, with 6 bases in between. Germline loops: CDR1 MDHEN, CDR2 SYDVKM. This CDR3 comprises 11 residues. The CDR3 DNA sequence: TGTGCCAGCAGTTTAGCCGGGGAGCAGTTCTTC. Its translation is CASSLAGEQFF.

This chain connects TRBV29-1 to TRBJ1-2; 8 bases are shared with TRBD1. The CDR3 has 13 residues. Germline V lookup: CDR1 SQVTM, CDR2 ANQGSEA. The trim removed 6 bases at V and 7 bases at J, leaving 10 bases unmatched. CDR3 in DNA: TGCAGCGTAGGACAGGGTGTCCCTGGTGGCTACACCTTC. As protein: CSVGQGVPGGYTF. The variable domain in full, with the rest retrieved from reference TRBV29-1 and TRBJ1-2, is SAVISQKPSRDICQRGTSLTIQCQVDSQVTMMFWYRQQPGQSLTLIATANQGSEATYESGFVIDKFPISRPNLTFSTLTVSNMSPEDSSIYLCSVGQGVPGGYTFGSGTRLTVV.

The chain is built from TRBV3-1 (or the pseudogene TRBV3-2) and TRBJ2-1, with D perhaps TRBD1 (6 bases). The germline CDR1 and CDR2 sequences are LGHDT and YNNKEL (reference sequence). V lost 4 bases and J lost 3, with 13 bases in between. This CDR3 contains 15 residues. This chain's CDR3 is CASSPWDTYYNEQFF. The CDR3 DNA follows: TGTGCCAGCAGCCCGTGGGACACCTACTACAATGAGCAGTTCTTC.

This clone has just a few counts. Other DNA sequences within the sample encode an identical CDR3. This chain joins TRBV6-6 and TRBJ1-2; possible D gene TRBD1, 6 bases. This CDR3 spans 16 amino acids. V lost 0 bases, J lost 3 bases, and 14 bases lay in between. CDR1 is MNHNY and CDR2 is SVGAGI in the germline V gene (reference sequence). The CDR3 spells CASSYSGGGNYYGYTF. CDR3 nucleotides: TGTGCCAGCAGTTACTCAGGGGGGGGGAACTACTATGGCTACACCTTC.

The V call is TRBV11-3, the J call TRBJ2-3; 11 bases map to TRBD1. The V and J ends lost 5 bases and 3 bases, in that order; junction bases with no gene match: 4. The germline CDR1 and CDR2 sequences are SGHNT and YENEEA. The CDR3 contains 15 residues. The chain's CDR3 is CASSLGQGATDTQYF. The CDR3 nucleotides are TGTGCCAGCAGCCTAGGACAGGGGGCAACAGATACGCAGTATTTT.

The chain recombines TRBV27 with TRBJ2-1; D perhaps matches TRBD2 (6 bases). CDR1 and CDR2 (germline): MNHEY, SMNVEV (reference sequence). V lost 5 bases to trimming and J lost 0 bases, with 11 bases between them. The CDR3 covers 15 residues. CDR3 in DNA: TGTGCCAGCAGTCCTGGGGGGAACTCCTACAATGAGCAGTTCTTC. Protein: CASSPGGNSYNEQFF.

This chain uses TRBV4-1 with TRBJ1-2, with D perhaps matching TRBD1 (5 bases). V was clipped by 3 bases and J by 1 base, with 12 bases between them. Germline CDR1 and CDR2: MGHRA and YSYEKL. This CDR3 has 15 amino acids. The CDR3 DNA is TGCGCCAGCAGCCAGACAGACATTAATAACTATGGCTACACCTTC. As protein: CASSQTDINNYGYTF.

The chain joins TRBV6-6 to TRBJ2-4, with 7 bases that match TRBD2. In germline, CDR1 is MNHNY, CDR2 SVGAGI (reference sequence). Trimming took 5 bases from V and 2 from J; bases not matched to a gene: 15. The CDR3 contains 18 residues. The CDR3 sequence is CASSRRIRLAATKNIQYF. CDR3 nucleotide sequence: TGTGCCAGCAGTCGCCGTATTAGACTAGCCGCCACCAAAAACATTCAGTACTTC.

This rearrangement joins TRBV24-1 to TRBJ1-5; no reliable D call. This CDR3 has 13 residues. V was clipped by 5 bases and J by 3 bases, with 7 bases between them. Looked up from germline, CDR1 is KGHDR and CDR2 is SFDVKD. CDR3 amino acids: CATSGGSNQPQHF. The CDR3 bases are TGTGCCACCAGTGGCGGCTCCAATCAGCCCCAGCATTTT.

V gene TRBV5-4 combines with J gene TRBJ1-1; 8 bases are shared with TRBD1. CDR3 length equals 15 residues. V lost 4 bases to trimming and J lost 6 bases; unmatched junction nucleotides: 11. The germline V gene has CDR1 SGHNT and CDR2 YYREEE (reference sequence). CDR3 nucleotide sequence: TGTGCCAGCAGCGTTCCGACAGGGGACTTGTCTGAAGCTTTCTTT. Encoded protein: CASSVPTGDLSEAFF.

The sample holds one count of this clone. The rearrangement joins TRBV9 to TRBJ2-1; maybe TRBD2 (7 bases). Trimming took off 4 bases at V and 9 bases at J, with 17 bases between the two ends. Germline values: CDR1 SGDLS, CDR2 YYNGEE. The CDR3 length is 14 residues. The CDR3 reads CASSPWGGATEQFF. The CDR3 bases are TGTGCCAGCAGCCCATGGGGGGGGGCGACTGAGCAGTTCTTC. The variable domain in full, completed from reference TRBV9 and TRBJ2-1, reads DSGVTQTPKHLITATGQRVTLRCSPRSGDLSVYWYQQSLDQGLQFLIQYYNGEERAKGNILERFSAQQFPDLHSELNLSSLELGDSALYFCASSPWGGATEQFFGPGTRLTVL.

The chain joins TRBV5-1 to TRBJ1-1; maybe TRBD1 (6 bases). Germline V CDR1 and CDR2: SGHRS, YFSETQ. The V end lost 0 bases, the J end lost 1 base, and 10 bases lay between the germline ends. There are 15 residues in the CDR3. The CDR3 loop is CASSLDRVGNTEAFF. The CDR3 DNA is TGCGCCAGCAGCTTGGACAGGGTGGGGAACACTGAAGCTTTCTTT.

This chain connects TRBV4-2 to TRBJ2-7, with D unresolved. The CDR3 runs 15 residues. Trimming cost V 4 bases and J 0 bases, with 13 bases left between them. CDR1 is LGHNA, CDR2 YNFKEQ, per germline. Here the CDR3 DNA reads TGTGCCAGCAGCCCCTCTGGAGCCCACTCCTACGAGCAGTACTTC. It yields the protein CASSPSGAHSYEQYF.

This clone was seen only once. This sequence joins TRBV19 and TRBJ1-1; D ambiguous. V was cut by 3 bases and J by 4 bases, with 6 bases left in between. The CDR3 extends over 12 amino acids. CDR1 is LNHDA, CDR2 SQIVND, per germline (reference sequence). The CDR3 reads CASSIGVTEAFF. The CDR3 DNA is TGTGCCAGTAGTATCGGGGTCACTGAAGCTTTCTTT.

In this sample, this clone turned up once. The gene calls are TRBV18 and TRBJ2-1, with a possible D match to TRBD1 (5 bases). Trimming stripped 3 bases from V and 8 bases from J, with 11 bases between. The CDR3 has 13 residues. The germline CDR1 and CDR2 sequences are KGHSH and LQKENI. The CDR3: CASSPQTAHEQFF. CDR3 bases: TGTGCCAGCTCACCGCAGACAGCTCATGAGCAGTTCTTC. The variable domain in full, with the rest retrieved from reference TRBV18 and TRBJ2-1, is NAGVMQNPRHLVRRRGQEARLRCSPMKGHSHVYWYRQLPEEGLKFMVYLQKENIIDESGMPKERFSAEFPKEGPSILRIQQVVRGDSAAYFCASSPQTAHEQFFGPGTRLTVL.